This is a list of T cell receptor beta chains from one sample in a study of T cells after yellow fever vaccination. From the 5' RACE reads, TCRdb called clonotypes with MiXCR, one entry per CDR3 protein. This table holds roughly 350,000 distinct CDR3 sequences, approximately 4% found once. The sample was PBMCs, taken 5 days after the yellow fever booster vaccination. These receptors all come from a young man who received the YFV17D yellow fever vaccine. Each CDR3 is given with its conserved first and last residue. A D gene is named only where the DNA matches it firmly. Only some rows state a clone size, as once, few, many or a class for expanded clones.

abundance: few; v_gene: TRBV2; j_gene: TRBJ1-1; d_gene: TRBD1; CDR3aa: CASSDRGQGVTEAFF; CDR3nt: TGTGCCAGCAGCGACCGCGGACAGGGAGTTACTGAAGCTTTCTTT
abundance: few; v_gene: TRBV4-2; j_gene: TRBJ1-1; d_gene: NA; CDR3aa: CASSRRGGLNTEAFF; CDR3nt: TGTGCCAGCAGCCGGAGGGGCGGGTTGAACACTGAAGCTTTCTTT
abundance: NA; v_gene: TRBV6-1; j_gene: TRBJ2-3; d_gene: NA; CDR3aa: CASSGAAASTDTQYF; CDR3nt: TGTGCCAGCAGTGGGGCGGCCGCGAGCACAGATACGCAGTATTTT
abundance: many; v_gene: TRBV9; j_gene: TRBJ2-1; d_gene: NA; CDR3aa: CASSPRGLLTEQFF; CDR3nt: TGTGCCAGCAGCCCGAGGGGACTCCTTACTGAGCAGTTCTTC
abundance: NA; v_gene: TRBV10-2; j_gene: TRBJ2-7; d_gene: TRBD1; CDR3aa: CATTVRDSELHFSYEQYF; CDR3nt: TGCGCCACTACCGTCCGGGACAGCGAGCTTCATTTCTCCTACGAGCAGTACTTC
abundance: NA; v_gene: TRBV4-3; j_gene: TRBJ2-7; d_gene: NA; CDR3aa: CASSQRHGTPYEQYF; CDR3nt: TGCGCCAGCAGCCAACGGCACGGGACACCATACGAGCAGTACTTC
abundance: few; v_gene: TRBV20-1; j_gene: TRBJ2-7; d_gene: NA; CDR3aa: CSASQGPFVEQYF; CDR3nt: TGCAGTGCTAGCCAGGGACCTTTCGTCGAGCAGTACTTC
abundance: few; v_gene: TRBV5-4; j_gene: TRBJ2-6; d_gene: NA; CDR3aa: CASSPPGPGANVLTF; CDR3nt: TGTGCCAGCAGCCCGCCAGGGCCTGGGGCCAACGTCCTGACTTTC
abundance: NA; v_gene: TRBV24-1; j_gene: TRBJ2-1; d_gene: TRBD1; CDR3aa: CATSDLGQSHNEQFF; CDR3nt: TGTGCCACCAGTGACCTGGGACAGTCACACAATGAGCAGTTCTTC
abundance: few; v_gene: TRBV18; j_gene: TRBJ1-2; d_gene: TRBD1; CDR3aa: CASSPRQGPGYGYTF; CDR3nt: TGTGCCAGCTCACCCAGACAGGGTCCGGGGTATGGCTACACCTTC
abundance: NA; v_gene: TRBV6-5; j_gene: TRBJ1-2; d_gene: TRBD1; CDR3aa: CASSYSGTAYGYTF; CDR3nt: TGTGCCAGCAGTTACTCCGGGACAGCCTATGGCTACACCTTC
abundance: many; v_gene: TRBV5-1; j_gene: TRBJ1-2; d_gene: TRBD1; CDR3aa: CASSLRGQDYGYTF; CDR3nt: TGCGCCAGCAGCTTGCGGGGACAGGACTATGGCTACACCTTC
abundance: many; v_gene: TRBV7-9; j_gene: TRBJ2-3; d_gene: NA; CDR3aa: CASSFSPGADTQYF; CDR3nt: TGTGCCAGCAGCTTCTCTCCCGGGGCAGATACGCAGTATTTT
abundance: few; v_gene: TRBV6-5; j_gene: TRBJ2-2; d_gene: TRBD2; CDR3aa: CASSYRGLAPGGELFF; CDR3nt: TGTGCCAGCAGCTACAGGGGACTAGCGCCGGGCGGGGAGCTGTTTTTT
abundance: few; v_gene: TRBV25-1; j_gene: TRBJ1-1; d_gene: NA; CDR3aa: CASSEFGRVTEAFF; CDR3nt: TGTGCCAGCAGTGAATTCGGCAGGGTTACTGAAGCTTTCTTT
abundance: few; v_gene: TRBV9; j_gene: TRBJ1-1; d_gene: NA; CDR3aa: CASSGGGAEAFF; CDR3nt: TGTGCCAGCAGCGGGGGTGGGGCTGAAGCTTTCTTT
abundance: few; v_gene: TRBV6-6; j_gene: TRBJ1-5; d_gene: NA; CDR3aa: CASNDHGGDQPQHF; CDR3nt: TGTGCCAGCAACGACCATGGTGGGGATCAGCCCCAGCATTTT
abundance: few; v_gene: TRBV4-1; j_gene: TRBJ1-6; d_gene: NA; CDR3aa: CASSQGGLVGTLFDSPLHF; CDR3nt: TGCGCCAGCAGCCAAGGAGGGTTGGTAGGGACGCTTTTCGATTCACCCCTCCACTTT
abundance: many; v_gene: TRBV12-3/TRBV12-4; j_gene: TRBJ1-2; d_gene: TRBD1; CDR3aa: CASLEGTGTPHQYGYTF; CDR3nt: TGTGCCAGCCTCGAGGGGACAGGGACCCCTCACCAATATGGCTACACCTTC
abundance: few; v_gene: TRBV7-9; j_gene: TRBJ1-1; d_gene: NA; CDR3aa: CASRGRMNTEAFF; CDR3nt: TGTGCCAGCAGAGGACGGATGAACACTGAAGCTTTCTTT